These 26 T cell receptor beta chains were sequenced from one sample in a study of blood T cell repertoires in COVID-19. Generated by immunoSEQ multiplex PCR, the TCRdb table keeps only in-frame clones and is missing some. The data hold some 210,000 clones, with around 90% observed a single time. Source material: PBMCs or T cells enriched from blood (not recorded which). The receptor set was obtained from a man younger than 35 with acute COVID-19.

The V gene is TRBV6-6, the J gene TRBJ2-5, with D possibly matching TRBD2 (5 bases). V lost 8 bases to trimming and J lost 1 base, with 8 bases between them. This CDR3 is built from 12 residues. Germline values: CDR1 MNHNY, CDR2 SVGAGI (reference sequence). In DNA, the CDR3 is TGTGCCAGCTGCCGGGGCCAAGAGACCCAGTACTTC. Translated, it gives CASCRGQETQYF.

The gene calls are TRBV2 and TRBJ2-3; 9 nucleotides agree with TRBD1. The CDR3 covers 17 residues. The V segment lost 6 bases and the J segment 3 bases; nucleotides outside the gene matches: 13. CDR1 is SNHLY, CDR2 FYNNEI, per germline. CDR3 in amino acids: CASSQKGQGRRTDTQYF. The CDR3 region has the DNA TGTGCCAGCAGCCAGAAGGGACAGGGCAGGAGGACAGATACGCAGTATTTT.

The chain has TRBV30 and TRBJ1-4; 8 bases line up with TRBD1. Germline lookup yields CDR1 GTSNPN and CDR2 SVGIG (reference sequence). The CDR3 totals 13 residues. Trimming at V came to 4 bases and at J to 6 bases, leaving 4 bases not matched to a gene. The CDR3 is CAWTRGLDEKLFF. CDR3 DNA sequence: TGTGCCTGGACCAGGGGGCTTGATGAAAAACTGTTTTTT.

This chain connects TRBV4-1 to TRBJ1-4, with TRBD1 identical over 7 bases. Unmatched junction bases numbered 8, after V lost 2 bases and J lost 8 bases. The CDR3 has 15 residues. Germline-derived CDR1 and CDR2 are MGHRA and YSYEKL. The CDR3 here is CASSQRDRSAEKLFF. CDR3 DNA sequence: TGCGCCAGCAGCCAAAGGGACAGATCAGCGGAAAAACTGTTTTTT.

J is TRBJ1-4 and V is TRBV3-1 (or the pseudogene TRBV3-2); D is perhaps TRBD1 (6 bases). The CDR3 contains 16 residues. The germline V gene has CDR1 LGHDT and CDR2 YNNKEL (reference sequence). Trimming shortened V by 4 bases and J by 3 bases, and 15 bases separated the two germline ends. The CDR3 DNA follows: TGTGCCAGCAGCCCATTCGGGGGGGCGGCTAATGAAAAACTGTTTTTT. This encodes CASSPFGGAANEKLFF.

The chain has TRBV7-9 and TRBJ2-3; 13 nucleotides agree with TRBD2. The CDR3 extends over 16 amino acids. Germline CDR1 is SEHNR and CDR2 is FQNEAQ (reference sequence). The ends lost 6 bases at V and 2 bases at J; junction bases unmatched: 5. The CDR3 DNA follows: TGTGCCAGCAGAACGGGACTAGCGGGACACACAGATACGCAGTATTTT. It yields the protein CASRTGLAGHTDTQYF.

The V and J genes are TRBV11-2 and TRBJ2-7, with TRBD1 matching 8 bases. The CDR3 has 13 amino acids. Looked up from germline, CDR1 is SGHAT and CDR2 is FQNNGV. The V gene end was trimmed by 2 bases and the J gene end by 6 bases; junction bases not matched to a gene: 3. The CDR3 is CASSLRTGSEQYF. CDR3 in DNA: TGTGCCAGCAGCTTAAGGACAGGGAGCGAGCAGTACTTC.

This clone was observed once. The chain couples TRBV28 to TRBJ1-2, with 9 bases lining up with TRBD1. Trimming took 6 bases from V and 6 from J; bases not matched to a gene: 2. The CDR3 covers 12 residues. Germline assignment: CDR1 MDHEN and CDR2 SYDVKM. This CDR3 is CASRGTGNGYTF. Here the CDR3 DNA reads TGTGCCAGCAGGGGGACAGGGAATGGCTACACCTTC.

The rearrangement links TRBV5-4 to TRBJ2-3; 12 nucleotides align to TRBD2. J gave up 4 bases and V 0 bases, and 3 bases lay outside the gene matches. The germline CDR1 and CDR2 sequences are SGHNT and YYREEE (reference sequence). The length of the CDR3 is 16 residues. The CDR3 protein is CASSLGLAGGADTQYF. In nucleotides, the CDR3 is TGTGCCAGCAGCTTGGGGCTAGCGGGAGGGGCAGATACGCAGTATTTT.

The V and J genes are TRBV9 and TRBJ2-1; the match to TRBD1 covers 7 bases. This CDR3 has 12 amino acids. Germline CDR1 SGDLS, CDR2 YYNGEE. J was trimmed by 11 bases and V by 4 bases; bases with no gene match: 6. The CDR3 sequence: CASSPTTGKQFF. As DNA, the CDR3 is TGTGCCAGCAGCCCGACGACAGGGAAGCAGTTCTTC.

As to this clone: A read error may produce the germline difference seen at one junction end. The rearrangement links TRBV27 to TRBJ2-2, with D maybe TRBD2 (6 bases). The CDR3 covers 15 residues. Germline V gene data show CDR1 as MNHEY and CDR2 as SMNVEV (reference sequence). The CDR3 loop is CASSLAGWGTRELFF. CDR3 in DNA: TGTGCCAGCAGTTTAGCGGGATGGGGCACCAGGGAGCTGTTTTTT.

The chain combines TRBV4-2 with TRBJ2-2, with a tentative D call TRBD2 (5 bases). Per germline, CDR1 LGHNA and CDR2 YNFKEQ. The CDR3 has 16 amino acids. Trimming pared 4 bases from V and 4 bases from J, leaving 16 bases between. The CDR3 bases are TGTGCCAGCAGCCCGACCCCGGGATTGGCCACCGGGGAGCTGTTTTTT. Protein product: CASSPTPGLATGELFF.

V and J are TRBV24-1 and TRBJ2-5; the D is unclear. The CDR3 extends over 14 amino acids. Germline assignment: CDR1 KGHDR and CDR2 SFDVKD. V lost 1 base and J 2 bases, leaving 7 bases between the germline ends. CDR3 DNA sequence: TGTGCCACCAGTGATTTTGGCGGACAAGAGACCCAGTACTTC. Translation gives CATSDFGGQETQYF.

The chain is built from TRBV5-1 and TRBJ1-1; 9 positions agree with TRBD1. J was trimmed by 3 bases and V by 5 bases; bases with no gene match: 11. The length of the CDR3 is 16 residues. Per the germline V gene, CDR1 is SGHRS and CDR2 is YFSETQ. The CDR3 DNA follows: TGCGCCAGCAGTGGGGGGACAGGGTTTGGCCACACTGAAGCTTTCTTT. Amino acids: CASSGGTGFGHTEAFF.

The chain has TRBV11-2 and TRBJ1-5; D is ambiguous. The CDR3 sequence is 17 residues long. In germline, CDR1 is SGHAT, CDR2 FQNNGV. Trimming left V 1 base short and J 3 bases short, with 16 bases between. For the CDR3, the DNA is TGTGCCAGCAGCTTAGGTTCCGGGTGGGGAGACAATCAGCCCCAGCATTTT. It translates to CASSLGSGWGDNQPQHF.

V gene TRBV4-1 combines with J gene TRBJ1-5; the D is unclear. V was trimmed by 1 base and J by 4 bases, leaving 8 bases between them. This CDR3 comprises 14 residues. Germline CDR1 and CDR2: MGHRA and YSYEKL. The DNA for the CDR3 is TGCGCCAGCAGCCAAGTGAGGAGGAATCAGCCCCAGCATTTT. Translating gives CASSQVRRNQPQHF.

On this clone itself: Other DNA sequences in the same sample also yield this CDR3. The chain employs TRBV30 and TRBJ2-7, with D perhaps matching TRBD2 (6 bases). Germline values: CDR1 GTSNPN, CDR2 SVGIG (reference sequence). CDR3 size: 13 residues. The V gene lost 0 bases and the J gene lost 1 base, with 7 bases spanning the gap. CDR3 sequence reads: CAWSVGGSYEQYF. The CDR3 coding sequence is TGTGCCTGGAGTGTCGGGGGATCCTACGAGCAGTACTTC.

The rearrangement joins TRBV6-2 or TRBV6-3 to TRBJ1-5; D is ambiguous. Germline V gene data show CDR1 as MNHEY and CDR2 as SVGEGT. V lost 6 bases, J lost 5 bases, and 11 bases lay in between. CDR3 length equals 13 residues. DNA of the CDR3: TGTGCCAGCAGCCCACCGGGATATCAGCCCCAGCATTTT. Its translation: CASSPPGYQPQHF.

The gene calls are TRBV5-1 and TRBJ1-5; D is perhaps TRBD1 (6 bases). The V gene's germline CDR1 is SGHRS and CDR2 YFSETQ. The CDR3 runs to 14 residues. The V and J ends lost 2 bases and 2 bases respectively, with 8 bases between them. CDR3 sequence (DNA): TGCGCCAGCAGCTTACAGGGTGGCAATCAGCCCCAGCATTTT. Its protein product is CASSLQGGNQPQHF.

The genes are TRBV29-1 and TRBJ1-1, with 7 bases identical to TRBD1. Germline lookup yields CDR1 SQVTM and CDR2 ANQGSEA. J gave up 0 bases and V 1 base, and 2 bases lay outside the gene matches. The CDR3 has 14 amino acids. The CDR3 DNA reads TGCAGCGTTGAAGGACAGGGTTTGAACACTGAAGCTTTCTTT. It specifies CSVEGQGLNTEAFF. The full variable domain, in which reference TRBV29-1 and TRBJ1-1 provide the parts outside the CDR3, is SAVISQKPSRDICQRGTSLTIQCQVDSQVTMMFWYRQQPGQSLTLIATANQGSEATYESGFVIDKFPISRPNLTFSTLTVSNMSPEDSSIYLCSVEGQGLNTEAFFGQGTRLTVV.

This clone was seen just once. This chain joins TRBV19 and TRBJ1-5, with D unresolved. This CDR3 contains 17 residues. The germline gives CDR1 LNHDA, CDR2 SQIVND (reference sequence). The V end was cut by 0 bases, the J end by 0 bases, with 12 bases between. The CDR3 DNA reads TGTGCCAGTAGTATAGACGGTCCTGCGAATAGCAATCAGCCCCAGCATTTT. Amino acids: CASSIDGPANSNQPQHF. The full variable domain, completed using reference TRBV19 and TRBJ1-5, is DGGITQSPKYLFRKEGQNVTLSCEQNLNHDAMYWYRQDPGQGLRLIYYSQIVNDFQKGDIAEGYSVSREKKESFPLTVTSAQKNPTAFYLCASSIDGPANSNQPQHFGDGTRLSIL.

V is TRBV3-1 (or the pseudogene TRBV3-2) and J is TRBJ2-2; TRBD2 matches at 14 bases. There are 17 residues in the CDR3. V lost 4 bases to trimming and J lost 5 bases; unmatched junction nucleotides: 6. Per the germline V gene, CDR1 is LGHDT and CDR2 is YNNKEL (reference sequence). Here the CDR3 DNA reads TGTGCCAGCAGCCCAACCGGACTAGCGGGAGGAACCGGGGAGCTGTTTTTT. Its protein is CASSPTGLAGGTGELFF.

This clone was recorded only once. This sequence joins TRBV4-1 and TRBJ2-7; 7 positions agree with TRBD2. The CDR3 consists of 16 residues. CDR1 is MGHRA, CDR2 YSYEKL, per germline. V dropped 0 bases and J dropped 3; count of bases not matched to a gene: 8. CDR3 protein: CASSQDRGDYSYEQYF. The CDR3 DNA sequence: TGCGCCAGCAGCCAAGATCGAGGGGACTACAGCTACGAGCAGTACTTC.

This chain uses TRBV7-2 with TRBJ2-1; 9 nucleotides match TRBD2. Unmatched junction bases numbered 6, after V lost 5 bases and J lost 7 bases. This CDR3 is built from 14 residues. Per the germline V gene, CDR1 is SGHTA and CDR2 is FQGNSA. The CDR3 region has the DNA TGTGCCAGCAGCGTGGGGACTAGCTCGAATGAGCAGTTCTTC. It specifies CASSVGTSSNEQFF.

The V gene is TRBV7-2, the J gene TRBJ2-7, with 9 bases lining up with TRBD1. The CDR3 length is 13 residues. Looked up from germline, CDR1 is SGHTA and CDR2 is FQGNSA. V dropped 2 bases and J dropped 6; count of bases not matched to a gene: 2. The CDR3 spells CASSLQDRGEQYF. CDR3 sequence (DNA): TGTGCCAGCAGCTTACAGGACAGGGGCGAGCAGTACTTC.

V gene TRBV2 combines with J gene TRBJ1-2; unclear D gene. The V and J ends lost 3 bases and 4 bases respectively, with 6 bases between them. The CDR3 is 12 residues long. The germline gives CDR1 SNHLY, CDR2 FYNNEI. Here the CDR3 reads CASSDKSYGYTF. In DNA form, the CDR3 reads TGTGCCAGCAGTGACAAGAGCTATGGCTACACCTTC.